This T cell receptor (beta chain) emerged from a study of blood T cell repertoires in COVID-19. In the study overall: Specimens from acute and convalescent COVID-19 originated in the United States, Italy and Spain. PBMCs, B-cell-depleted T cells, or T cells provided the cDNA or gDNA that made up the material.

Germline CDR1 and CDR2: WSHSY and SAAADI. There are 15 residues in the CDR3. Trimming shortened V by 4 bases and J by 0 bases, and 9 bases separated the two germline ends. The data were produced by immunoSEQ multiplex PCR, yet TCRdb's version contains in-frame clones alone and is incomplete. This sample has about 140,000 clones; around 82% occur once, and the top ten carry 3.5% to 4.5%. Sequencing input: peripheral blood. The receptor's source is a woman aged 60-75 years with acute or convalescent COVID-19. The rearrangement joins TRBV10-2 to TRBJ2-2; D is ambiguous. The CDR3 loop is CASSGWATNTGELFF. CDR3 DNA: TGCGCCAGCAGTGGGTGGGCGACGAACACCGGGGAGCTGTTTTTT.